These 16 T cell receptor beta chains share one sample of origin, sequenced in a study of STAT5B mutations in CD4+ large granular lymphocyte leukemia. TCRdb's copy holds only in-frame clones and misses some; the assay was immunoSEQ multiplex PCR. The sample contains tens of thousands of clones, about four fifths of which appear only once. Sequences were obtained from CD4+ T cells from blood buffy coats. The receptors stem from a human donor in good health.

The chain couples TRBV21-1 to TRBJ2-3; the D call TRBD2 from the table was never checked on the DNA. TRBV21-1 is reported as a pseudogene. CDR3 length: 17 residues. The CDR3 loop is CASSRTSGRPSTDTQYF. The CDR3, as DNA: TGTGCCAGCAGCAGGACTAGCGGGAGGCCCAGCACAGATACGCAGTATTTT.

This sequence joins TRBV15 and TRBJ2-4, with D perhaps TRBD1 (6 bases). Germline loops: CDR1 LNHNV, CDR2 YYDKDF (reference sequence). This CDR3 comprises 16 residues. Trimming left V 0 bases short and J 1 base short, with 10 bases between. The CDR3 loop reads CATSRDLGAAKNIQYF. The CDR3 DNA sequence: TGTGCCACCAGCAGAGATCTGGGGGCGGCCAAAAACATTCAGTACTTC.

The genes are TRBV18 and TRBJ1-1; 8 bases are a match to TRBD1. J gave up 1 base and V 3 bases, and 7 bases lay outside the gene matches. Germline V gene sequence: CDR1 KGHSH, CDR2 LQKENI. The length of the CDR3 is 16 residues. The CDR3 coding sequence is TGTGCCAGCTCACCTACAGGGGGACTCACGAACACTGAAGCTTTCTTT. It specifies CASSPTGGLTNTEAFF. The complete variable domain, with remaining parts taken from reference TRBV18 and TRBJ1-1, reads NAGVMQNPRHLVRRRGQEARLRCSPMKGHSHVYWYRQLPEEGLKFMVYLQKENIIDESGMPKERFSAEFPKEGPSILRIQQVVRGDSAAYFCASSPTGGLTNTEAFFGQGTRLTVV.

This sequence joins TRBV7-6 and TRBJ2-3; no definite D call. From germline, CDR1 is SGHVS and CDR2 FNYEAQ. This CDR3 has 15 amino acids. Trimming pared 5 bases from V and 0 bases from J, leaving 12 bases between. CDR3 sequence reads: CASSLPGPSTDTQYF. In DNA, the CDR3 is TGTGCCAGCAGCCTCCCTGGCCCTAGCACAGATACGCAGTATTTT.

This clone has more than one count but fewer than ten. The chain uses TRBV2 and TRBJ1-2, with D maybe TRBD1 (6 bases). Trimming took off 8 bases at V and 7 bases at J, with 20 bases between the two ends. CDR3 length: 14 residues. CDR1 and CDR2 from the germline V gene are SNHLY and FYNNEI. In DNA form, the CDR3 reads TGTGCCAGCCGCTGGGCGACCACAGGGTCTGGCTACACCTTC. Its translation: CASRWATTGSGYTF.

The rearrangement uses TRBV27 and TRBJ2-3, with 7 bases lining up with TRBD2. The CDR3 has 15 amino acids. Germline V gene sequence: CDR1 MNHEY, CDR2 SMNVEV (reference sequence). V was clipped by 6 bases and J by 3 bases; unmatched bases: 9. As DNA, the CDR3 is TGTGCCAGCAGGTCGCAGCGGGGCCCGACAGATACGCAGTATTTT. This sequence encodes CASRSQRGPTDTQYF.

This chain joins TRBV6-1 and TRBJ1-4; D is possibly TRBD1 (6 bases). V shed 8 bases and J shed 2 bases, with 12 bases lying between them. Per germline, CDR1 MNHNS and CDR2 SASEGT. The CDR3 runs 14 residues. The CDR3 DNA sequence: TGTGCCAGCTTCGGGAGGGGGACTAATGAAAAACTGTTTTTT. As protein: CASFGRGTNEKLFF.

The chain links TRBV7-9 to TRBJ2-1, with TRBD1 matching over 8 bases. The J segment lost 10 bases and the V segment lost 4 bases, leaving 15 bases of the junction unmatched. The germline CDR1 and CDR2 sequences are SEHNR and FQNEAQ (reference sequence). This CDR3 has 16 amino acids. In DNA form, the CDR3 reads TGTGCCAGCAGCTCGATCAGGGGGCGCAATCAATACGAGCAGTTCTTC. It codes for CASSSIRGRNQYEQFF.

J is TRBJ1-1 and V is TRBV10-2; no clear D gene. Trimming pared 7 bases from V and 1 base from J, leaving 4 bases between. This CDR3 spans 11 amino acids. Per germline, CDR1 WSHSY and CDR2 SAAADI. The CDR3 loop is CASIGNTEAFF. In nucleotides, the CDR3 is TGCGCCAGCATCGGGAACACTGAAGCTTTCTTT.

The CDR3 loop reads CASSQAGGPSDTQYF. CDR3 in DNA: TGTGCCAGCAGCCAAGCGGGAGGGCCCTCAGATACGCAGTATTTT. This chain connects TRBV7-6 to TRBJ2-3; 10 nucleotides agree with TRBD2. V trimming: 5 bases; J trimming: 4 bases; junction bases outside the gene matches: 6. CDR3 length: 15 amino acids. CDR1 and CDR2 (germline): SGHVS, FNYEAQ.

As for this clone: The sample has other DNA sequences that encode this CDR3 too. The chain combines TRBV30 with TRBJ2-1; 7 bases map to TRBD1. V dropped 6 bases and J dropped 6; count of bases not matched to a gene: 11. CDR3 length: 14 amino acids. The germline V gene encodes CDR1 GTSNPN and CDR2 SVGIG (reference sequence). CDR3 nucleotides: TGTGCCTGCGATCAGGGGGAACGGGCCAATGAGCAGTTCTTC. This sequence encodes CACDQGERANEQFF.

The chain joins TRBV10-3 to TRBJ2-7; 9 bases align to TRBD2. Trimming removed 6 bases from V and 4 bases from J; junction bases left unmatched: 13. This CDR3 region has 16 residues. Germline V gene data show CDR1 as ENHRY and CDR2 as SYGVKD. In nucleotides, the CDR3 is TGTGCCATCAGCAAATCGATTAGCGGGAGCAAATACGAGCAGTACTTC. Amino acids: CAISKSISGSKYEQYF.

This clone was detected a few times. The chain couples TRBV28 to TRBJ1-2; a possible D gene is TRBD1 (5 bases). Germline V gene data show CDR1 as MDHEN and CDR2 as SYDVKM. This CDR3 has 12 amino acids. The V and J ends lost 8 bases and 14 bases respectively, with 21 bases between them. The CDR3 spells CASSMAQMAGTF. CDR3 bases: TGTGCCAGCTCGATGGCCCAAATGGCAGGGACCTTC.

The chain carries TRBV29-1 and TRBJ2-5; D remains unclear. The CDR3 spans 13 residues. V was trimmed by 7 bases and J by 4 bases, leaving 16 bases between them. CDR1 is SQVTM, CDR2 ANQGSEA, per germline. The CDR3 DNA sequence: TGCAGCGCTGGGGTAAACCGAGGAGAGACCCAGTACTTC. This encodes CSAGVNRGETQYF.

V gene TRBV7-9 combines with J gene TRBJ2-7; the D gene is possibly TRBD2 (6 bases). V was pared by 0 bases and J by 3 bases, with 15 bases between. The CDR3 contains 16 residues. The germline V gene has CDR1 SEHNR and CDR2 FQNEAQ (reference sequence). CDR3 DNA sequence: TGTGCCAGCAGCTTAGCGTCCGGGAGCCTTAACTACGAGCAGTACTTC. The encoded protein is CASSLASGSLNYEQYF.

The chain carries TRBV6-6 and TRBJ2-3, with 7 nucleotides matching TRBD1. This CDR3 region has 13 residues. CDR1 and CDR2 from the germline V gene are MNHNY and SVGAGI (reference sequence). Trimming cost V 2 bases and J 13 bases; bases outside gene matches: 9. For the CDR3, the DNA is TGTGCCAGCAGTTACAATCGGGACAGCTCGGAGTATTTT. This encodes CASSYNRDSSEYF.